This T cell receptor (beta chain) comes out of a study of T cell responses to AZD1222 COVID-19 vaccine. Concerning this clone: Its target is unknown.

V shed 4 bases and J shed 6 bases, with 14 bases lying between them. Germline CDR1 and CDR2: SGHRS and YFSETQ. This CDR3 contains 14 residues. General study results and limits: Females made up more of the donors, who were largely white British, and clonal diversity may have come out too low. Nearly half of spike-specific TCRs reportedly go after variant regions that carry no mutations.

TCRdb's copy holds only in-frame clones and misses some; the assay was immunoSEQ multiplex PCR. The sample has some 130,000 clones; 80% to 95% are singletons. The receptor's source is an adult who received the AZD1222 COVID-19 vaccine. The input for sequencing was peripheral blood, taken 28 days after the second AZD1222 dose. The chain recombines TRBV5-1 with TRBJ2-1, with D hard to call. CDR3 sequence reads: CASSQAGSFNEQFF. The CDR3 DNA sequence: TGCGCCAGCAGCCAAGCCGGGTCATTCAATGAGCAGTTCTTC.